Included here is one T cell receptor (beta chain) sequence, with context. Its antigen is unknown. The data stem from a study of blood T cells in healthy people across ages. Study outcomes and limitations: Comparison with aged donors showed that long-lived donors had more naive CD4+ cells and higher diversity. Total diversity from one million sequenced T cells was likely underestimated.

The CDR3 runs 14 residues. Trimming cost V 1 base and J 6 bases, with 12 bases left between them. Per the germline V gene, CDR1 is KGHSH and CDR2 is LQKENI. Primed by a sample-barcoded 5' primer and a J-beta primer mix, a second PCR proceeded for about 6 to 12 cycles. Each CDR3 protein is one row after TCRdb ran MiXCR on the 5' RACE reads. The sample includes more than 900,000 distinct CDR3 sequences, 20% to 25% of them seen just once. This sample was shared with a second study, whose subject was T cells of mothers and their children. That source notes: Overlap in related mother-child pairs always slightly exceeded unrelated pairs, never significantly.

Sequenced material: blood. This clonotype was sampled from a girl between 2 and 10 years old in good health. This chain uses TRBV18 with TRBJ1-2, with D possibly TRBD1 on 5 matching bases. The CDR3 loop reads CASSPRGQGDGYTF. DNA of the CDR3: TGTGCCAGCTCACCACGCGGGCAGGGAGATGGCTACACCTTC.